A selection of T cell receptor beta chains follows, all from one sample in a study of blood T cells in healthy people across ages. From the 5' RACE reads, TCRdb called clonotypes with MiXCR, one entry per CDR3 protein. Counted here are 800,000 or so distinct CDR3 sequences, more than 20% occurring once; the ten biggest clones make up more than 3%. A further study also used this sample, focusing on T cells of mothers and their children.

Sequencing input: blood. The receptors originated from a boy aged 10-17 years in good health. Each CDR3 is given with its conserved first and last residue. D genes are given only for firm matches. Clone size is not always given. Where it is, it says once, few, many or a class for expanded clones.

clone_size j_call v_call d_call cdr3_aa cdr3_nt
. TRBJ1-6 TRBV28 . CASSLNPLLGNSPLHF TGTGCTAGCAGTTTAAACCCCTTGCTAGGGAATTCACCCCTCCACTTT
. TRBJ1-2 TRBV7-2 . CASSLRGAAYGYTF TGTGCCAGCAGCTTGAGGGGGGCGGCCTATGGCTACACCTTC
few TRBJ2-4 TRBV28 . CATAGGAKNIQYF TGTGCCACCGCCGGCGGAGCCAAAAACATTCAGTACTTC
few TRBJ1-2 TRBV7-8 TRBD1 CASSETGGRSYGYTF TGTGCCAGCAGCGAAACAGGGGGGCGAAGCTATGGCTACACCTTC
. TRBJ2-5 TRBV5-8 . CASSPGEAQTQYF TGTGCCAGCAGCCCCGGGGAAGCACAGACCCAGTACTTC
. TRBJ2-5 TRBV4-2 . CASSPTVTNQETQYF TGTGCCAGCAGCCCAACTGTAACGAACCAAGAGACCCAGTACTTC
few TRBJ2-7 TRBV29-1 TRBD1 CSVIDRGVYEQYF TGCAGCGTAATAGACAGGGGTGTTTACGAGCAGTACTTC
many TRBJ2-7 TRBV18 . CASSPVVGIRVITYEQYF TGTGCCAGCTCACCGGTCGTGGGGATCCGCGTTATAACCTACGAGCAGTACTTC
. TRBJ2-5 TRBV10-2 . CASRELGQETQYF TGCGCCAGCAGGGAACTAGGGCAAGAGACCCAGTACTTC
. TRBJ2-5 TRBV5-1 TRBD2 CASSPLPGGTQCF TGCGCCAGCAGCCCTCTCCCGGGAGGGACCCAGTGCTTC
few TRBJ2-2 TRBV20-1 . CSALRGTLKPGTGELFF TGCAGTGCCCTGCGGGGGACACTTAAACCAGGCACCGGGGAGCTGTTTTTT
. TRBJ2-1 TRBV6-2/TRBV6-3 . CASAGSRAYNEQFF TGTGCCAGCGCAGGGTCCAGGGCCTACAATGAGCAGTTCTTC
few TRBJ1-5 TRBV7-9 . CASSLGSASNQPQHF TGTGCCAGCAGCTTAGGGTCAGCTAGCAATCAGCCCCAGCATTTT
. TRBJ1-4 TRBV7-9 . CASSLDGGPTNEKLFF TGTGCCAGCAGCCTAGATGGGGGACCAACTAATGAAAAACTGTTTTTT
. TRBJ2-5 TRBV20-1 . CSAFLGREETQYF TGCAGTGCTTTCTTGGGACGTGAAGAGACCCAGTACTTC
few TRBJ1-1 TRBV3-1 . CASSQVPGRATEAFF TGTGCCAGCAGCCAAGTCCCAGGGAGGGCTACTGAAGCTTTCTTT
few TRBJ2-3 TRBV7-3 . CASSPVPEDTQYF TGTGCCAGCAGTCCGGTCCCAGAAGATACGCAGTATTTT
few TRBJ2-2 TRBV21-1 . CASSSPRWLRGGELFF TGTGCCAGCAGCAGCCCCCGCTGGCTACGCGGCGGGGAGCTGTTTTTT
few TRBJ1-4 TRBV7-2 . CASSLGLTAVRNEKLFF TGTGCCAGCAGCTTAGGGTTGACAGCTGTGAGGAATGAAAAACTGTTTTTT
. TRBJ2-3 TRBV29-1 . CSARDRTDTQYF TGCAGCGCCCGGGATCGCACAGATACGCAGTATTTT
few TRBJ1-5 TRBV30 TRBD1 CAWSEQGGQPQHF TGTGCCTGGAGTGAACAGGGGGGTCAGCCCCAGCATTTT
. TRBJ2-1 TRBV28 . CASSLAGWDNEQFF TGTGCCAGCAGTTTGGCAGGGTGGGACAATGAGCAGTTCTTC
few TRBJ1-6 TRBV11-1 . CASSPTVSSYNSPLHF TGTGCCAGCAGCCCGACAGTCAGCTCCTATAATTCACCCCTCCACTTT
few TRBJ2-1 TRBV12-3/TRBV12-4 . CASSVFSYNEQFF TGTGCCAGTTCGGTCTTCTCCTACAATGAGCAGTTCTTC
few TRBJ2-1 TRBV19 TRBD1 CASRPMGQGNNEQFF TGTGCCAGTAGACCAATGGGACAGGGGAACAATGAGCAGTTCTTC
few TRBJ2-3 TRBV27 . CASSTGRVDTQYF TGTGCCAGCAGTACGGGACGCGTAGATACGCAGTATTTT
. TRBJ1-1 TRBV5-1 . CASSLFPLLGNTEAFF TGCGCCAGCAGCTTGTTCCCCTTATTGGGGAACACTGAAGCTTTCTTT
once TRBJ2-3 TRBV2 . CASSEESQDTQYF TGTGCCAGCAGTGAGGAAAGTCAAGATACGCAGTATTTT
. TRBJ1-2 TRBV4-1 . CATTDRFGYTF TGCGCCACTACGGACAGATTTGGCTACACCTTC
. TRBJ1-1 TRBV7-9 . CASSSRESGTLTEAFF TGTGCCAGCAGCTCCCGGGAATCCGGGACGCTCACTGAAGCTTTCTTT
few TRBJ1-1 TRBV27 . CASSFIRGQEAFF TGTGCCAGCAGTTTTATTAGGGGCCAAGAAGCTTTCTTT
few TRBJ1-1 TRBV27 . CASSWAGFGNTEAFF TGTGCCAGCAGTTGGGCAGGGTTTGGGAACACTGAAGCTTTCTTT
. TRBJ2-3 TRBV28 . CASALAVGTQYF TGTGCCAGCGCCCTAGCTGTTGGTACGCAGTATTTT
. TRBJ2-1 TRBV6-2/TRBV6-3 TRBD2 CASSYPGLAGGPTQFF TGTGCCAGCAGTTACCCGGGACTAGCGGGGGGCCCTACCCAGTTCTTC
once TRBJ1-1 TRBV20-1 . CSARDFLGDTNTEAFF TGCAGTGCTAGAGATTTCCTCGGGGACACGAACACTGAAGCTTTCTTT
. TRBJ2-7 TRBV3-1 TRBD1 CASSQGRQGVHTSYEQYF TGTGCCAGCAGCCAAGGACGACAGGGGGTGCATACTTCCTACGAGCAGTACTTC
few TRBJ1-2 TRBV7-9 TRBD1 CASSLGDRPNYGYTF TGTGCCAGCAGCTTGGGGGACAGACCGAACTATGGCTACACCTTC
. TRBJ2-7 TRBV5-1 TRBD1 CASSRDRGPIDEQYF TGCGCCAGCAGCCGGGACAGGGGTCCCATAGACGAGCAGTACTTC
few TRBJ1-1 TRBV5-1 . CASSIKNEEAFF TGCGCCAGCAGCATAAAAAACGAAGAAGCTTTCTTT
. TRBJ2-7 TRBV29-1 . CSVQGGNTYEQYF TGCAGCGTTCAAGGGGGGAATACCTACGAGCAGTACTTC
. TRBJ2-1 TRBV29-1 . CSVEGAAYYNEQFF TGCAGCGTTGAGGGGGCAGCCTACTACAATGAGCAGTTCTTC
once TRBJ2-7 TRBV5-4 . CASSLGGAAATYEQYF TGTGCCAGCAGCTTGGGTGGGGCGGCGGCGACCTACGAGCAGTACTTC
. TRBJ2-5 TRBV10-3 TRBD2 CAITSGSSQETQYF TGTGCCATCACTAGCGGGAGTAGTCAAGAGACCCAGTACTTC
few TRBJ2-7 TRBV6-2/TRBV6-3 . CASGGQAGYEQYF TGTGCCAGCGGAGGACAGGCGGGATACGAGCAGTACTTC
. TRBJ2-7 TRBV5-5 TRBD2 CASSLGTSGTEEQYF TGTGCCAGCAGCTTGGGGACTAGCGGAACTGAGGAGCAGTACTTC
. TRBJ1-5 TRBV5-1 . CASSLEGGPNQPQHF TGCGCCAGCAGCTTGGAAGGGGGACCCAATCAGCCCCAGCATTTT
few TRBJ2-6 TRBV6-2/TRBV6-3 . CASSFRGLLANVLTF TGTGCCAGCAGTTTTCGGGGGTTGTTGGCCAACGTCCTGACTTTC
. TRBJ1-1 TRBV6-2/TRBV6-3 TRBD1 CASSFLRDRGYTEAFF TGTGCCAGCAGTTTCCTTCGGGACAGGGGTTACACTGAAGCTTTCTTT